A selection of T cell receptor beta chains follows, all from one sample in a study of cytotoxic CD8 clonotypes in ibrutinib-treated CLL. Data came from immunoSEQ multiplex PCR; TCRdb stores just in-frame clones and leaves some out. The table shows around 53,000 clones, with roughly 54% occurring only once. The material was PBMCs, obtained at disease progression, from a patient treated with ibrutinib. Every receptor here comes from a human donor with chronic lymphocytic leukemia. Each CDR3 is given with its conserved first and last residue. A D gene is named only where the DNA matches it firmly. Size is stated for part of the rows, as once, few or many counts, or as a class when the clone is expanded.

v_gene,abundance,j_gene,len,d_gene,CDR3nt,CDR3aa
TRBV25-1,.,TRBJ2-3,15,.,TGTGCCAGCAGTGAATCCGGGACCCAATTAGATACGCAGTATTTT,CASSESGTQLDTQYF
TRBV19,few,TRBJ1-3,15,.,TGTGCCAGTAGCGCACCTAAAGGATCTGGAAACACCATATATTTT,CASSAPKGSGNTIYF
TRBV5-6,.,TRBJ2-7,14,TRBD1,TGTGCCAGCAGCCACGGGACAGAGACCTACGAGCAGTACTTC,CASSHGTETYEQYF
TRBV7-9,once,TRBJ1-2,13,TRBD1,TGTGCCAGCACGCCGGCAGGGGGCAATGGCTACACCTTC,CASTPAGGNGYTF
TRBV7-3,.,TRBJ1-1,13,.,TGTGCCAGCAGTCTCGACAGGAACACTGAAGCTTTCTTT,CASSLDRNTEAFF
TRBV7-3,.,TRBJ2-1,12,.,TGTGCCAGCAGCGCTGGGGATGGGGAGCAGTTCTTC,CASSAGDGEQFF
TRBV7-9,.,TRBJ2-7,16,.,TGTGCCAGCAGCTTGGTAAGGGACCTCTTAACCTACGAGCAGTACTTC,CASSLVRDLLTYEQYF
TRBV18,.,TRBJ1-1,18,TRBD1,TGTGCCAGCTCACCACGTATACAGACAGGGGGCACGAACACTGAAGCTTTCTTT,CASSPRIQTGGTNTEAFF
TRBV4-1,.,TRBJ1-1,10,.,TGCGCCCTAGGGTGCACTGAAGCTTTCTTT,CALGCTEAFF
TRBV6-1,.,TRBJ1-1,12,.,TGTGCCAGCAGGGCAGGGATAACTGAAGCTTTCTTT,CASRAGITEAFF
TRBV10-3,.,TRBJ1-2,13,.,TGTGCCATCAGTGAGTCGTGGGGAGGAGGCTACACCTTC,CAISESWGGGYTF
TRBV29-1,.,TRBJ1-1,11,TRBD1,TGCAGCGAAGACAGGGACGGGGGAGCTTTCTTT,CSEDRDGGAFF
TRBV6-5,.,TRBJ2-7,15,.,TGTGCCAGCAGTTCAACAGGCAGAACTACCTACGAGCAGTACTTC,CASSSTGRTTYEQYF
TRBV11-2,.,TRBJ2-7,16,TRBD1,TGTGCCAGCAGCTTAAACCGGGACAGGGGGCTTTACGAGCAGTACTTC,CASSLNRDRGLYEQYF
TRBV7-9,.,TRBJ1-2,11,.,TGTGCCAGCAGCACGCGCTATGGCTACACCTTC,CASSTRYGYTF
TRBV20-1,few,TRBJ2-3,10,.,TGCAGTGCTAGGCTAGATACGCAGTATTTT,CSARLDTQYF
TRBV29-1,.,TRBJ2-1,14,TRBD1,TGCAGCGTTGAAAGTCCGGGGCACAGGGGTGAGCAGTTCTTC,CSVESPGHRGEQFF
TRBV5-4,.,TRBJ2-7,13,.,TGTGCCAGCAGCCTGCAGGGCGCCTACGAGCAGTACTTC,CASSLQGAYEQYF
TRBV5-1,many,TRBJ2-3,15,TRBD2,TGCGCCAGCAGTTATAGCGGGAGTAGCACAGATACGCAGTATTTT,CASSYSGSSTDTQYF
TRBV6-5,.,TRBJ2-7,13,.,TGTGCCAGCAGCCCGGGGCCGAATCGGGAGCAGTACTTC,CASSPGPNREQYF
TRBV5-1,.,TRBJ2-7,13,.,TGCGCCAGCAGCTTGGTGGGGGAGCTCGAGCAGTACTTC,CASSLVGELEQYF
TRBV6-5,.,TRBJ1-4,16,.,TGTGCCAGCAGATACCACAGGTATTCCTTCGTACGAAAACTGTTTTTT,CASRYHRYSFVRKLFF
TRBV7-9,few,TRBJ2-2,17,TRBD2,TGTGCCAGCAGCCTCGGGGGGGCGAAAAAGAACACCGGGGAGCTGTTTTTT,CASSLGGAKKNTGELFF
TRBV21-1,.,TRBJ1-1,11,.,TGTGCCAGCAGCAGCGTTACTGAAGCTTTCTTT,CASSSVTEAFF
TRBV5-6,once,TRBJ1-2,14,.,TGTGCCAGCAGCTTGAGGTATTCGAACTATGGCTACACCTTC,CASSLRYSNYGYTF
TRBV7-8,.,TRBJ2-3,16,TRBD2,TGTGCCAGCAGCTCGCCGACTAGCGGGAGGCTTTCTACGCAGTATTTT,CASSSPTSGRLSTQYF
TRBV7-9,many,TRBJ2-3,17,TRBD2,TGTGCCAGCAGCTCCCGGGTGGGACTAGCGGGAGAATGGTCGCAGTATTTT,CASSSRVGLAGEWSQYF
TRBV9,.,TRBJ2-1,13,.,TGTGCCAGCAGCGCAACAGGGTCGCATGAGCAGTTCTTC,CASSATGSHEQFF
TRBV20-1,.,TRBJ2-3,10,.,TGCAGTGCCCACCCTGATACGCAGTATTTT,CSAHPDTQYF